Included here is one TCR beta chain sequence, with context. The protocol was immunoSEQ multiplex PCR, while the TCRdb copy is restricted to in-frame clones and leaves out a portion. Of 150,000 to 200,000 clones detected, approximately 78% appear once; the ten largest clones hold roughly 2.8%. This entry comes from a study of blood T cell repertoires in COVID-19. The V gene end was trimmed by 4 bases and the J gene end by 3 bases; junction bases not matched to a gene: 11. Germline values: CDR1 MGHDK, CDR2 SYGVNS. The CDR3 loop spans 17 amino acids. The chain is built from TRBV25-1 and TRBJ2-5, with 10 bases fitting TRBD1. Sample: peripheral blood. This TCR came from a woman older than 75 with active or convalescent COVID-19. The chain's CDR3 is CASSGPGQGYLKETQYF. CDR3 sequence (DNA): TGTGCCAGCAGTGGGCCGGGACAGGGGTACCTCAAAGAGACCCAGTACTTC.